Listed here is a single T cell receptor (beta chain). Its antigen is still unknown. Germline V gene lookup returns CDR1 SGHKS and CDR2 YYEKEE (reference sequence). The CDR3 extends over 14 amino acids. The V end was cut by 4 bases, the J end by 2 bases, with 12 bases between. The sample is drawn from a study of shared clonotypes between healthy human individuals. Study-wide results and limits: Richness estimates generally favored naive over memory subsets. Only blood was sampled; tissue repertoires likely differ. Deeper or shallower sequencing was expected to change how clonotypes are shared among donors.

The assay was carried out at the deep level. Method: immunoSEQ multiplex PCR; TCRdb's copy keeps in-frame clones and lacks some. Of some 1,100,000 clones listed, roughly 74% are singletons. The sequenced sample was memory CD4+ T cells from PBMCs. Subset given: CD45RA-negative fraction. The chain employs TRBV5-5 and TRBJ1-2; no definite D call. This clonotype originated in a man younger than 35 in good health. Some clones in this sample may be carry-over from other donors' samples. The CDR3 protein is CASSPPPGNYGYTF. The CDR3 DNA sequence: TGTGCCAGCAGCCCTCCCCCGGGAAACTATGGCTACACCTTC.